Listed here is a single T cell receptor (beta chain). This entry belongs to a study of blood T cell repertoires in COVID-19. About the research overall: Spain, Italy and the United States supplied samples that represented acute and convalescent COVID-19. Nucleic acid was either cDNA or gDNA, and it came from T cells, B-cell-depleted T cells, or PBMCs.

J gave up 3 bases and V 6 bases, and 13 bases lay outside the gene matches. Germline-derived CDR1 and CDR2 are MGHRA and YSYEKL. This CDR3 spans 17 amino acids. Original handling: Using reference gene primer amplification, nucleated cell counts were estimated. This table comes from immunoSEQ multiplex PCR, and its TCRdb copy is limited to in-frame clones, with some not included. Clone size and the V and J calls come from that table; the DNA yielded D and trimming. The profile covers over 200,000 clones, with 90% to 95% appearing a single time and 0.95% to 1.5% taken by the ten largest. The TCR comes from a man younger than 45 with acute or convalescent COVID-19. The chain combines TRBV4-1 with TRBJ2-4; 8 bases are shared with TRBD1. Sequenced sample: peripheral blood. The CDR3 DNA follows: TGCGCCAGCAGGAAATGGACAGGGCTGGAAGGCAAAAACATTCAGTACTTC. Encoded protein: CASRKWTGLEGKNIQYF.